These 27 T cell receptor beta chains originate from one sample sequenced in a study of beta chain features in type 1 diabetes. Sequenced material consisted of expressed TCRB transcripts (all of the isolated RNA was reverse transcribed). Generated by immunoSEQ multiplex PCR, the TCRdb table keeps only in-frame clones and is missing some. This sample yields hundreds of thousands of clones, of which 11% are seen a single time; approximately 0.05% belongs to the top ten. Sequencing was performed on naive CD4+ T cells from blood. The receptors come from a woman aged 18-35 years in good health.

This clone has only a few counts. The chain joins TRBV7-2 to TRBJ1-2, with a tentative D call TRBD1 (5 bases). The CDR3 loop spans 13 amino acids. Trimming stripped 5 bases from V and 4 bases from J, with 11 bases between. From germline, CDR1 is SGHTA and CDR2 FQGNSA. The CDR3 nucleotides are TGTGCCAGCAGCCCCAGTGGGGGCTATGGCTACACCTTC. Encoded protein: CASSPSGGYGYTF.

This clone was seen a few times. The V and J genes are TRBV18 and TRBJ2-5; TRBD1 is a possible D gene (6 bases). The CDR3 length is 15 residues. The germline V gene has CDR1 KGHSH and CDR2 LQKENI. V lost 3 bases and J lost 3, with 14 bases in between. In DNA form, the CDR3 reads TGTGCCAGCTCACCTTTGGGGACACAGAAAGAGACCCAGTACTTC. It translates to CASSPLGTQKETQYF.

This clone was found many times. DNA for the CDR3: TGTGCCAGCAGCAAAGTTTACGGCAGCTACGAGCAGTACGTC. It yields the protein CASSKVYGSYEQYV. The chain couples TRBV21-1 to TRBJ2-7. TRBV21-1 is an annotated pseudogene. The CDR3 runs to 14 residues.

The gene calls are TRBV29-1 and TRBJ2-5; D is possibly TRBD1 (7 bases). Germline assignment: CDR1 SQVTM and CDR2 ANQGSEA. The V end was cut by 7 bases, the J end by 5 bases, with 14 bases between. CDR3 length equals 12 residues. Here the CDR3 DNA reads TGCAGCGCGGCGGGACAGACGGAGACCCAGTACTTC. It is translated as CSAAGQTETQYF.

This clone was found a few times. The V call is TRBV7-2, the J call TRBJ2-7; possibly TRBD1 for D (7 bases). Germline CDR1 reads SGHTA; CDR2 reads FQGNSA. Trimming pared 5 bases from V and 0 bases from J, leaving 11 bases between. The CDR3 is 14 residues long. The CDR3 coding sequence is TGTGCCAGCAGCCAGGAGGGGGCCTCCTACGAGCAGTACGTC. It is translated as CASSQEGASYEQYV.

The chain has TRBV4-1 and TRBJ2-1, with D perhaps matching TRBD2 (5 bases). Germline V gene lookup returns CDR1 MGHRA and CDR2 YSYEKL. The V end was cut by 2 bases, the J end by 3 bases, with 11 bases between. The CDR3 length is 15 residues. The chain's CDR3 is CASSQLALGYNEQFF. In DNA form, the CDR3 reads TGCGCCAGCAGCCAATTAGCGTTAGGCTACAATGAGCAGTTCTTC.

This clone turned up a few times. V gene TRBV27 combines with J gene TRBJ1-1, with a tentative D call TRBD1 (5 bases). Trimming removed 3 bases from V and 4 bases from J, with 9 bases in between. The CDR3 sequence is 13 residues long. Looked up from germline, CDR1 is MNHEY and CDR2 is SMNVEV (reference sequence). The CDR3 DNA sequence: TGTGCCAGCAGTTTGCGGCAGGGCACTGAAGCTTTCTTT. This encodes CASSLRQGTEAFF.

In this sample, this clone turned up a few times. The chain employs TRBV21-1 and TRBJ2-5; the table's D call TRBD2 went unverified against the DNA. TRBV21-1 is flagged as a pseudogene. The length of the CDR3 is 16 residues. The CDR3, as DNA: TGTGCACGCTTAGAAGCCCATGGGCGGGTTAAAGAGACCCAGTACTTC. This translates into CARLEAHGRVKETQYF.

This clone has only a few counts. The chain carries TRBV7-9 and TRBJ2-2; possibly TRBD2 for D (6 bases). Germline V lookup: CDR1 SEHNR, CDR2 FQNEAQ (reference sequence). The CDR3 runs to 12 residues. The CDR3 DNA follows: TGTGCGGCGGGGATACTTACCGGGGAGCTGTTTTTT. Translating gives CAAGILTGELFF.

This clone was found a few times. This chain uses TRBV4-1 with TRBJ2-7; D gene ambiguous. The V gene lost 0 bases and the J gene lost 2 bases, with 11 bases spanning the gap. Germline CDR1 MGHRA, CDR2 YSYEKL. The CDR3 covers 15 residues. The CDR3 sequence: CASSQDHNSAYEQYV. CDR3 bases: TGCGCCAGCAGCCAAGATCACAACTCCGCCTACGAGCAGTACGTC.

A few counts support this clone. This rearrangement joins TRBV7-8 to TRBJ2-5; D uncertain. This CDR3 comprises 15 residues. The V end lost 3 bases, the J end lost 5 bases, and 16 bases lay between the germline ends. CDR1 and CDR2 (germline): SGHVS, FQNEAQ. Here the CDR3 reads CASSLGFGPMETQYF. CDR3 coding DNA: TGTGCCAGCAGCTTGGGTTTCGGGCCGATGGAGACCCAGTACTTC.

V gene TRBV7-3 combines with J gene TRBJ2-1, with 12 bases aligning to TRBD2. Germline lookup yields CDR1 SGHTA and CDR2 FQGTGA. The CDR3 loop spans 15 amino acids. V shed 5 bases, J shed 4 bases, and the junction held 3 bases outside the gene matches. CDR3 residues: CASSPGLAGYNEQFF. CDR3 in DNA: TGTGCCAGCAGCCCTGGACTAGCGGGATACAATGAGCAGTTCTTC. Using reference TRBV7-3 and TRBJ2-1 for the parts outside the CDR3, the full variable domain is GAGVSQTPSNKVTEKGKYVELRCDPISGHTALYWYRQSLGQGPEFLIYFQGTGAADDSGLPNDRFFAVRPEGSVSTLKIQRTERGDSAVYLCASSPGLAGYNEQFFGPGTRLTVL.

This clone turned up a few times. The chain has TRBV6-6 and TRBJ1-1; a weak D match, TRBD1 (6 bases). Germline V CDR1 and CDR2: MNHNY, SVGAGI (reference sequence). V lost 4 bases, J lost 6 bases, and 12 bases lay in between. This CDR3 is 13 amino acids long. The CDR3 coding sequence is TGTGCCAGCAGTTGGGGGCAAGCGGCTGAAGCTTTCTTT. It encodes CASSWGQAAEAFF.

This clone was seen only a few times. The chain couples TRBV7-9 to TRBJ2-7; TRBD1 aligns across 8 bases. The CDR3 is made up of 14 amino acids. With 5 bases clipped from V and 5 bases from J, the junction kept 8 bases outside the gene matches. In germline, CDR1 is SEHNR, CDR2 FQNEAQ (reference sequence). The CDR3 reads CASSHGQGRDEQYV. CDR3 coding DNA: TGTGCCAGCAGCCATGGACAGGGACGTGACGAGCAGTACGTC.

This clone was seen only a few times. The V call is TRBV10-3, the J call TRBJ1-2, with D unclear. Trimming stripped 1 base from V and 6 bases from J, with 9 bases between. This CDR3 is built from 13 residues. From germline, CDR1 is ENHRY and CDR2 SYGVKD. The CDR3 is CAISEFDSDGYTF. The CDR3 DNA reads TGTGCCATCAGTGAGTTTGATTCGGATGGCTACACCTTC.

This clone was observed a handful of times. The chain links TRBV5-6 to TRBJ1-5; 7 positions agree with TRBD1. Looked up from germline, CDR1 is SGHDT and CDR2 is YYEEEE. With V trimmed by 4 bases and J by 4 bases, 11 bases remained unmatched. CDR3 length: 16 residues. CDR3 in DNA: TGTGCCAGCAGCGTGAACAGGGGCCACCTAAATCAGCCCCAGCATTTT. This translates into CASSVNRGHLNQPQHF.

The V call is TRBV7-2, the J call TRBJ1-1; perhaps TRBD1 as D (5 bases). The CDR3 contains 14 residues. Trimming removed 5 bases at V and 4 bases at J, with 14 bases between. The V gene's germline CDR1 is SGHTA and CDR2 FQGNSA. The CDR3 DNA reads TGTGCCAGCAGCAAGGAAACAGGAGGCACTGAAGCTTTCTTT. Amino acid sequence: CASSKETGGTEAFF.

This clone was observed a handful of times. The chain employs TRBV6-6 and TRBJ1-1; a weak D match, TRBD1 (5 bases). V was cut by 2 bases and J by 6 bases, with 19 bases left in between. The CDR3 is 16 amino acids. Germline CDR1 MNHNY, CDR2 SVGAGI (reference sequence). This CDR3 is CASSYGSARGIAEAFF. The CDR3 DNA reads TGTGCCAGCAGTTACGGGTCAGCCCGGGGCATCGCTGAAGCTTTCTTT.

This clone was counted between two and nine times. The V gene is TRBV5-1, the J gene TRBJ2-1; D gene ambiguous. This CDR3 has 16 residues. The ends were cut back, 5 bases at V and 0 bases at J, with 15 bases in the middle. CDR1 and CDR2 from the germline V gene are SGHRS and YFSETQ. CDR3 sequence: CASSGVRQSSYNEQFF. CDR3 bases: TGCGCCAGCAGTGGGGTGCGTCAGAGCTCCTACAATGAGCAGTTCTTC. Full variable domain (remainder filled in from reference TRBV5-1 and TRBJ2-1): KAGVTQTPRYLIKTRGQQVTLSCSPISGHRSVSWYQQTPGQGLQFLFEYFSETQRNKGNFPGRFSGRQFSNSRSEMNVSTLELGDSALYLCASSGVRQSSYNEQFFGPGTRLTVL.

The chain links TRBV4-2 to TRBJ2-3; perhaps TRBD2 as D (7 bases). The CDR3 has 16 amino acids. CDR1 is LGHNA, CDR2 YNFKEQ, per germline. Trimming cost V 4 bases and J 1 base, with 15 bases left between them. The CDR3 DNA reads as TGTGCCAGCAGCCCCGCGGGGGCAGAACGCACAGATACGCAGTATTTT. Its protein product is CASSPAGAERTDTQYF.

This clone was recorded a few times. The chain uses TRBV11-3 and TRBJ2-3, with D uncertain. Deletions cut 4 bases from V and 1 base from J, with 9 bases between. The CDR3 covers 14 residues. CDR1 is SGHNT and CDR2 is YENEEA in the germline V gene. The DNA of the CDR3 is TGTGCCAGCAGCTGGACCCGGGGCACAGATACGCAGTATTTT. Its translation is CASSWTRGTDTQYF.

The sample holds a few counts of this clone. This sequence joins TRBV7-3 and TRBJ2-3, with D tentatively TRBD1 or TRBD2 (5 bases each). The CDR3 runs 14 residues. The germline V gene encodes CDR1 SGHTA and CDR2 FQGTGA. The V and J ends lost 7 bases and 1 base respectively, with 12 bases between them. The CDR3 here is CASTFQGRTDTQYF. The DNA for the CDR3 is TGTGCCAGCACCTTCCAGGGACGCACAGATACGCAGTATTTT.

This clone was observed a few times. The J gene is TRBJ1-2, the V gene TRBV18; the match to TRBD1 covers 7 bases. This CDR3 contains 13 residues. Germline lookup yields CDR1 KGHSH and CDR2 LQKENI. V shed 3 bases and J 5 bases; nucleotides not matched to a gene: 3. DNA of the CDR3: TGTGCCAGCTCACCCCGGGACAGTTATGGCTACACCTTC. Its protein is CASSPRDSYGYTF.

There are a few counts of this clone. The chain couples TRBV5-6 to TRBJ2-2; TRBD1 matches 7 bases. The germline CDR1 and CDR2 sequences are SGHDT and YYEEEE. The CDR3 loop spans 13 amino acids. The V gene end was trimmed by 4 bases and the J gene end by 6 bases; junction bases not matched to a gene: 3. The CDR3 region has the DNA TGTGCCAGCAGCAAGGACAGGCCCGGGGAGCTGTTTTTT. Encoded protein: CASSKDRPGELFF.

The chain has TRBV5-1 and TRBJ2-2; D is ambiguous. Germline V gene data show CDR1 as SGHRS and CDR2 as YFSETQ. With 6 bases removed from V and 0 bases from J, the gap between germline ends came to 9 bases. This CDR3 region has 14 residues. The CDR3, as DNA: TGCGCCAGCATCGACACAGCGAACACCGGGGAGCTGTTTTTT. Amino acids: CASIDTANTGELFF.

The chain employs TRBV21-1 and TRBJ1-1; no DNA check was done on the table's D call, TRBD1. TRBV21-1 counts as a pseudogene. CDR3 size: 12 residues. CDR3 protein: CARQQGNTEAFF. The DNA of the CDR3 is TGTGCCAGGCAACAGGGGAACACTGAAGCTTTCTTT.

J is TRBJ1-6 and V is TRBV11-2, with D maybe TRBD1 (5 bases). Germline CDR1 is SGHAT and CDR2 is FQNNGV. This CDR3 is 12 amino acids long. V was cut by 8 bases and J by 7 bases, with 9 bases left in between. The chain's CDR3 is CASSGRNSPLHF. Written as DNA, the CDR3 is TGTGCCAGCTCGGGGCGGAATTCACCCCTCCACTTT.